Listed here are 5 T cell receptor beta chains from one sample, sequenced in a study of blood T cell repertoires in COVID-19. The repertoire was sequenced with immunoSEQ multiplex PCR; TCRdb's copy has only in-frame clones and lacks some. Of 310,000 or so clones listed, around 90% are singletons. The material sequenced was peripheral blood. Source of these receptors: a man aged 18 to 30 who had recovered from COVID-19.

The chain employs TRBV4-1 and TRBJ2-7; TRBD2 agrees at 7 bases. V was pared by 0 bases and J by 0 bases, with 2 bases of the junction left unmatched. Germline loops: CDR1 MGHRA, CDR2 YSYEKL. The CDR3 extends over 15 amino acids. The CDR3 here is CASSQDRGVSYEQYF. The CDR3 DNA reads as TGCGCCAGCAGCCAAGATCGGGGGGTCTCCTACGAGCAGTACTTC.

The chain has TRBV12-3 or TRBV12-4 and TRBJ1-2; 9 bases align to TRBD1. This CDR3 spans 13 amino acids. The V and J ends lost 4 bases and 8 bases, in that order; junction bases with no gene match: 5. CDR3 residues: CASSSQGARGYTF. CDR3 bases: TGTGCCAGCAGTTCACAGGGGGCTAGGGGCTACACCTTC.

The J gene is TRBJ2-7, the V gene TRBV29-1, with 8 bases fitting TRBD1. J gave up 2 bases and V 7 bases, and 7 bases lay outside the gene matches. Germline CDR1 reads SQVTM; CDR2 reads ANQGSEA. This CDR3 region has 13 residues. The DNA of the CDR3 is TGCAGCGGAGGACAGGGCCCAGCCTACGAGCAGTACTTC. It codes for CSGGQGPAYEQYF.

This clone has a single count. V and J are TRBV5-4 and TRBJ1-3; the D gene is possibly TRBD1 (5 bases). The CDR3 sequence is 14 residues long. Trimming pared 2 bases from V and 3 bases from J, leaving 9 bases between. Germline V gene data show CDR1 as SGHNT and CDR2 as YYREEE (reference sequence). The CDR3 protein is CASSLWGGGNTIYF. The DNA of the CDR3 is TGTGCCAGCAGCTTATGGGGGGGTGGAAACACCATATATTTT.

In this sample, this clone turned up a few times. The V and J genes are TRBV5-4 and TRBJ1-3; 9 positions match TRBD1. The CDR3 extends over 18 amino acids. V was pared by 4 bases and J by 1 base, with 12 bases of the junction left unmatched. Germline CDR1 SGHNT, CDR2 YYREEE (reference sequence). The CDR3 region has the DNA TGTGCCAGCAGCCTAAAACCGGGACAGGGTAGTTCTGGAAACACCATATATTTT. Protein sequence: CASSLKPGQGSSGNTIYF.